This T cell receptor beta chain was documented in a study of T cells expressing NK-cell markers. Overall study context: The eight sequenced donors comprised seven who were HCMV-seropositive and one who was seronegative.

CDR1 WSHSY and CDR2 SAAADI come from the germline V gene. The CDR3 has 17 amino acids. For TCR beta, cDNA was produced by 5'RACE template switching with UMIs. TCRdb reanalyzed the 5' RACE reads and collapses them to one entry per CDR3 protein, without DNA. The sample has 250,000 to 300,000 distinct CDR3 sequences; the top ten hold 0.3% to 0.45%. This rearrangement joins TRBV10-2 to TRBJ2-1; the TCRdb call, TRBD2, lacks DNA for checking. The sample was blood T cells: a sorted CD56 or NKG2C T cell subset, CD4+ or CD8+ T cells, or bulk PBMC T cells (not recorded which). The sequence was obtained from a man younger than 30 in good health. The CDR3 region is CASVGPLREVPRNEQFF.